This record covers a single T cell receptor beta chain. Its antigen remains unidentified. The data were obtained in a study of follicular helper T cells after annual influenza vaccination. Background on the study: Some donors were sampled over the 2013-2014, 2014-2015 and 2015-2016 vaccinations.

Produced via immunoSEQ multiplex PCR; TCRdb's table is partial and in-frame only. The repertoire consists of 9,500 to 15,000 clones, with approximately 80% occurring once and the leading ten covering around 3.5%. Time point: 2015-2016 season, pre-vaccination. ICOS+CD38+ and ICOS-CD38- fractions were sorted from non-naive CD4+CXCR5+PD-1+ cells. Notes on the study in general: Productive TCRB sequences came from only about 9-22% of cells. ICOS+CD38+ cTfh clonality tracked population frequency, and its change tracked circulating plasmablast change.

Germline loops: CDR1 SGHTA, CDR2 FQGTGA. The CDR3 is 13 residues long. Trimming cost V 3 bases and J 7 bases; bases outside gene matches: 5. This specimen consisted of CXCR5+ CD38- circulating T follicular helper cells from blood, obtained on the day of influenza vaccination. Subset noted: circulating Tfh, non-naive CD4+CXCR5+PD-1+ (ICOS+CD38+ or ICOS-CD38-). This sequence joins TRBV7-3 and TRBJ1-1; 7 positions match TRBD1. The TCR originated in an adult who received the influenza vaccine. The CDR3 sequence: CASSFERDSEAFF. CDR3 coding DNA: TGTGCCAGCAGCTTTGAACGGGACAGTGAAGCTTTCTTT.